Detailed here is one TCR beta chain. Its target is unknown. Quantitative 5'-RACE with molecular barcodes was used to make the TCR beta libraries. TCRdb recomputed calls from the 5' RACE reads with MiXCR, one row per CDR3 protein. Among roughly 30,000 distinct CDR3 sequences listed, 12% to 15% were seen once. This sample is drawn from a study of CD8 T cells in ankylosing spondylitis. Study-wide results and caveats: Seven to nine highly homologous variants made up a TCR beta motif that seemed to typify ankylosing spondylitis blood. CD8+ by phenotype, disease-linked clones were relatively rare in peripheral blood. Reported data indicate significant enrichment of disease-linked clones within matched ankylosing spondylitis synovial fluid.

This CDR3 has 15 residues. Looked up from germline, CDR1 is LNHNV and CDR2 is YYDKDF (reference sequence). The V gene lost 0 bases and the J gene lost 4 bases, with 9 bases spanning the gap. The receptor was isolated from a male donor with ankylosing spondylitis or in good health (not recorded which). Sequencing input: blood. V usage is TRBV15 and J usage is TRBJ2-2; a possible D gene is TRBD1 (6 bases). The CDR3 loop reads CATSRDQGSTGELFF. The CDR3 coding sequence is TGTGCCACCAGCAGAGATCAGGGGTCCACCGGGGAGCTGTTTTTT.